This T cell receptor beta chain was captured in a study of blood T cell repertoires in COVID-19. In the original workflow: From reference gene primer amplification, estimates of nucleated cell counts were derived. Data came from immunoSEQ multiplex PCR; TCRdb stores just in-frame clones and leaves some out. The V and J calls and clone size come from that table; D and trimming were worked out from the DNA. The sample holds about 280,000 clones; about nine tenths are singletons and the top ten take approximately 9.7%. V lost 1 base, J lost 1 base, and 12 bases stayed unmatched. Germline assignment: CDR1 SQVTM and CDR2 ANQGSEA. The CDR3 is made up of 18 amino acids.

The chain employs TRBV29-1 and TRBJ2-1; 8 positions match TRBD2. Sequencing was carried out using peripheral blood. The receptor was isolated from a middle-aged man with active or convalescent COVID-19. CDR3 in amino acids: CSVEGGGGTGPSYNEQFF. The CDR3 DNA follows: TGCAGCGTTGAAGGGGGCGGGGGGACCGGTCCGTCCTACAATGAGCAGTTCTTC.